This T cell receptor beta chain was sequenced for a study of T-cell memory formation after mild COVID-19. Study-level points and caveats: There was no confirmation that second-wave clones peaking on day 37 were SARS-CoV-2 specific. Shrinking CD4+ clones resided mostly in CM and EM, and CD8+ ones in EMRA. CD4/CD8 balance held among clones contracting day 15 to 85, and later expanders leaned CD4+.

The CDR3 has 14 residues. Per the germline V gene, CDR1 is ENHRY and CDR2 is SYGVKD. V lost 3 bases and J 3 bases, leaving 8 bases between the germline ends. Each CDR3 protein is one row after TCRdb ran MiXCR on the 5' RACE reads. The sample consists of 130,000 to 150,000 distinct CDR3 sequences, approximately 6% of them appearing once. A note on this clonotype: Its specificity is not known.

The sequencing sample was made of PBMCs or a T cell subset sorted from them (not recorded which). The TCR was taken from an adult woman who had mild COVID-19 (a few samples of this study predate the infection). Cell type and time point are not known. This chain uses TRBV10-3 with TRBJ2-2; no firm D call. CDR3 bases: TGTGCCATCAGTGAAGGATGGGACACCGGGGAGCTGTTTTTT. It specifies CAISEGWDTGELFF.